This TCR beta chain is drawn from a study of vaccination effects on CD4 cells after COVID-19. Study details: Participants were given two doses of BNT162b2 or mRNA-1273 vaccine. Study results and limitations: Cross-reactivity toward common cold coronaviruses was confined to only 1 of 255 vaccine-induced clones in healthy vaccinees.

The method was immunoSEQ multiplex PCR; TCRdb's version includes in-frame clones alone and lacks a portion of them. The sample has about 22,000 clones, around 72% seen once. In regard to this clone: What it binds is not known.

Antigen-specific CD4+ T cells were first expanded with viral peptide pools by the ViraFEST assay and only then sequenced. CD4+ T cell isolation took place after nine to eleven days of culture. The healthy vaccine recipients, who had no prior SARS-CoV-2 infection, showed negative nucleocapsid antibodies. PBMC cultures contained over 1.5 million cells per well, about 11 IU/ml IL-2 and roughly 10 ug/ml peptides. At days 3 and 7, half of the medium was exchanged for IL-2 medium. This CDR3 contains 16 residues. The V end was cut by 0 bases, the J end by 4 bases, with 15 bases between. Germline V gives CDR1 MNHEY, CDR2 SVGAGI.

The clonotype comes from a human donor who received a COVID-19 vaccine. The chain has TRBV6-5 and TRBJ2-5; D is tentatively TRBD1 or TRBD2 (7 bases each). The sample was CD4+ T cells from PBMCs cultured with HCoV-NL63 spike peptides, taken before COVID-19 vaccination. DNA for the CDR3: TGTGCCAGCAGTTACTCTAGCAGGGGGAGGGGAGAGACCCAGTACTTC. It codes for CASSYSSRGRGETQYF.